This is a list of T cell receptor beta chains from one sample in a study of spatial heterogeneity in lung cancer. In TCRdb, the 5' RACE reads were re-called with MiXCR into one record per CDR3 protein. The sample shows roughly 28,000 distinct CDR3 sequences, roughly 6.9% of them seen only once. Source: lung tumor tissue, taken at surgery. The source of these receptors is a male donor with early-stage non-small cell lung cancer. Both conserved end residues are part of each CDR3. A D gene is named only where the DNA matches it firmly. Clone size is given for some rows only: seen once, a few or many times, or a class if the clone is expanded.

v_call,d_call,j_call,clone_size,cdr3_aa,cdr3_nt
TRBV10-3,TRBD2,TRBJ2-1,many,CAIRGLAGGYNNEQFF,TGTGCCATCAGGGGACTAGCGGGGGGCTATAATAATGAGCAGTTCTTC
TRBV12-3/TRBV12-4,TRBD1,TRBJ2-1,few,CASSRDRGSYNEQFF,TGTGCCAGCAGTCGTGACAGGGGCTCCTACAATGAGCAGTTCTTC
TRBV6-2/TRBV6-3,NA,TRBJ2-1,NA,CASSPPQQQDNEQFF,TGTGCCAGCAGCCCCCCCCAGCAACAGGACAATGAGCAGTTCTTC
TRBV6-2/TRBV6-3,TRBD1,TRBJ1-6,NA,CASRRLTGRDSPLHF,TGTGCCAGCAGACGGTTGACAGGGCGAGATTCACCCCTCCACTTT
TRBV5-4,TRBD1,TRBJ2-3,NA,CASSIDRASTDTQYF,TGTGCCAGCAGCATCGACAGGGCTAGCACAGATACGCAGTATTTT
TRBV6-2/TRBV6-3,NA,TRBJ1-1,few,CASRLEWNTEAFF,TGTGCCAGCAGACTGGAGTGGAACACTGAAGCTTTCTTT
TRBV6-1,NA,TRBJ1-6,few,CASRLGLDNSPLHF,TGTGCCAGCAGACTGGGACTGGATAATTCACCCCTCCACTTT
TRBV20-1,TRBD1,TRBJ2-7,many,CSVRQGGSYEQYF,TGCAGTGTTCGACAGGGGGGGTCCTACGAGCAGTACTTC
TRBV29-1,NA,TRBJ1-2,many,CSVEGPGYTF,TGCAGCGTTGAGGGACCTGGCTACACCTTC
TRBV6-5,NA,TRBJ2-6,NA,CASSYTGISAGANVLTF,TGTGCCAGCAGTTACACGGGGATTTCTGCTGGGGCCAACGTCCTGACTTTC
TRBV10-2,TRBD2,TRBJ2-3,NA,CASRTSGGTGTDTQYF,TGCGCCAGCAGGACTAGCGGGGGTACGGGGACAGATACGCAGTATTTT
TRBV20-1,NA,TRBJ1-2,few,CSAGYRAPFYGYTF,TGCAGTGCTGGATACAGGGCCCCCTTCTATGGCTACACCTTC
TRBV27,NA,TRBJ2-1,NA,CASSPYLTGFEQFF,TGTGCCAGCAGTCCCTACTTAACAGGGTTTGAGCAGTTCTTC
TRBV3-1,NA,TRBJ2-5,NA,CASSHQGGEETQYF,TGTGCCAGCAGCCACCAGGGGGGGGAAGAGACCCAGTACTTC
TRBV5-1,NA,TRBJ1-2,many,CASSLVADYGYTF,TGCGCCAGCAGCTTGGTGGCCGACTATGGCTACACCTTC
TRBV27,NA,TRBJ2-3,few,CASSKRPPTDTQYF,TGTGCCAGCAGTAAAAGGCCTCCCACAGATACGCAGTATTTT
TRBV12-3/TRBV12-4,NA,TRBJ2-5,few,CASRRAAQETQYF,TGTGCCAGCAGACGGGCCGCCCAAGAGACCCAGTACTTC
TRBV6-6,TRBD1,TRBJ1-5,few,CASSYGKGGGTLQPQHF,TGTGCCAGCAGTTACGGGAAAGGAGGGGGCACTCTTCAGCCCCAGCATTTT
TRBV10-3,TRBD1,TRBJ1-2,many,CAISDAGGSGGYTF,TGTGCCATCAGCGATGCAGGGGGTTCTGGAGGCTACACCTTC
TRBV2,TRBD2,TRBJ2-7,many,CASSPLSGGTYEQYF,TGTGCCAGCAGTCCTTTGAGCGGGGGGACCTACGAGCAGTACTTC
TRBV27,TRBD1,TRBJ2-6,many,CASSVTGGTGANVLTF,TGTGCCAGCAGCGTAACAGGGGGCACGGGGGCCAACGTCCTGACTTTC
TRBV5-1,NA,TRBJ1-6,NA,CASTLQTGESPLHF,TGCGCCAGCACCTTGCAGACGGGGGAATCACCCCTCCACTTT
TRBV9,NA,TRBJ2-7,many,CASQGGSNEQYF,TGTGCCAGCCAAGGGGGTTCGAACGAGCAGTACTTC
TRBV29-1,NA,TRBJ1-5,NA,CSVAEGRDQPQHF,TGCAGCGTTGCGGAGGGGCGGGATCAGCCCCAGCATTTT
TRBV6-2/TRBV6-3,NA,TRBJ1-5,many,CASVSVNGNQPQHF,TGTGCCAGCGTGTCCGTGAACGGTAATCAGCCCCAGCATTTT
TRBV10-3,TRBD1,TRBJ1-6,many,CAISRTGGSYNSPLHF,TGTGCCATCAGCCGGACAGGGGGCTCCTATAATTCACCCCTCCACTTT
TRBV5-1,NA,TRBJ1-1,many,CASSPGQNTEAFF,TGCGCCAGCAGCCCGGGACAGAACACTGAAGCTTTCTTT
TRBV29-1,NA,TRBJ1-1,many,CSGQENTEAFF,TGCAGCGGTCAGGAAAACACTGAAGCTTTCTTT
TRBV13,NA,TRBJ2-3,hyperexpanded,CASSLGGGSSDTQYF,TGTGCCAGCAGCTTAGGCGGGGGCTCTTCGGATACGCAGTATTTT
TRBV20-1,NA,TRBJ2-3,NA,CSARDRQGTDTQYF,TGCAGTGCTAGAGATAGGCAGGGCACAGATACGCAGTATTTT
TRBV11-2,TRBD1,TRBJ2-5,NA,CASSRTQGVQYF,TGTGCCAGCAGCCGTACCCAGGGGGTCCAGTACTTC
TRBV3-1,TRBD2,TRBJ2-7,many,CASSPRGVKSYEQYF,TGTGCCAGCAGCCCGCGGGGGGTCAAATCCTACGAGCAGTACTTC
TRBV15,NA,TRBJ2-1,many,CATSRDHPGIQGNEQFF,TGTGCCACCAGCAGAGATCACCCGGGGATCCAAGGCAATGAGCAGTTCTTC
TRBV12-3/TRBV12-4,TRBD1,TRBJ1-1,NA,CASTPNRGQGTEAFF,TGTGCCAGCACTCCTAACAGGGGGCAAGGAACTGAAGCTTTCTTT
TRBV5-1,NA,TRBJ1-6,NA,CASGLESPSPLHF,TGCGCCAGCGGCTTGGAGTCTCCTTCACCCCTCCACTTT
TRBV20-1,TRBD1,TRBJ1-1,many,CSAKGQGVSEAFF,TGCAGTGCAAAGGGACAGGGGGTCTCTGAAGCTTTCTTT
TRBV28,NA,TRBJ1-5,many,CASRTGTIRNQPQHF,TGTGCCAGCAGGACAGGAACGATACGAAATCAGCCCCAGCATTTT
TRBV7-9,NA,TRBJ2-5,NA,CASSPLAQGQTQYF,TGTGCCAGCAGCCCGTTGGCCCAGGGGCAGACCCAGTACTTC
TRBV6-2/TRBV6-3,NA,TRBJ2-7,many,CASSVRQNLFYEQYF,TGTGCCAGCAGTGTCCGACAGAACCTTTTCTACGAGCAGTACTTC
TRBV5-1,NA,TRBJ2-5,many,CASSLQERETQYF,TGCGCCAGCAGCTTGCAAGAGAGGGAGACCCAGTACTTC
TRBV20-1,NA,TRBJ2-3,many,CSARARAQIDTQYF,TGCAGTGCTAGAGCCAGGGCGCAGATAGATACGCAGTATTTT
TRBV29-1,NA,TRBJ2-1,few,CSARVLYSNNSYNEQFF,TGCAGCGCTCGGGTTCTGTACTCTAACAACTCCTACAATGAGCAGTTCTTC
TRBV20-1,NA,TRBJ1-3,many,CSASGGLGSGAVSGNTIYF,TGCAGTGCCAGCGGGGGCCTCGGGTCTGGGGCGGTCTCTGGAAACACCATATATTTT
TRBV5-1,TRBD1,TRBJ2-5,few,CASSPLGTAQETQYF,TGCGCCAGCAGCCCACTTGGGACAGCTCAAGAGACCCAGTACTTC
TRBV27,TRBD1,TRBJ2-2,few,CASSHSGQINTGELFF,TGTGCCAGCTCGCATTCGGGACAGATAAACACCGGGGAGCTGTTTTTT
TRBV10-3,NA,TRBJ1-4,many,CAISGSAGDNEKLFF,TGTGCCATCAGTGGGAGCGCCGGGGATAATGAAAAACTGTTTTTT
TRBV6-2/TRBV6-3,NA,TRBJ2-7,few,CASSHTGEEYF,TGTGCCAGCAGTCACACGGGGGAAGAGTACTTC
TRBV20-1,TRBD2,TRBJ2-3,many,CSAWAGGGTDTQYF,TGCAGTGCTTGGGCCGGGGGGGGCACAGATACGCAGTATTTT
TRBV28,NA,TRBJ1-5,many,CASSLPQWEQPQHF,TGTGCCAGCAGTTTACCCCAATGGGAGCAGCCCCAGCATTTT
TRBV5-1,TRBD2,TRBJ2-1,NA,CASSLESGGAREQFF,TGCGCCAGCAGCTTGGAGAGCGGGGGGGCCCGCGAGCAGTTCTTC
TRBV6-5,NA,TRBJ1-6,NA,CASSQGYSPLHF,TGTGCCAGCAGCCAGGGTTACTCACCCCTCCACTTT
TRBV2,TRBD2,TRBJ2-1,many,CASSRGLTSRDNEQFF,TGTGCCAGCAGCCGGGGACTGACTAGCAGGGACAATGAGCAGTTCTTC
TRBV7-9,NA,TRBJ1-2,many,CASSPEERYGYTF,TGTGCCAGCAGCCCCGAGGAGCGCTATGGCTACACCTTC
TRBV12-3/TRBV12-4,NA,TRBJ1-2,NA,CASSQSPQRGYTF,TGTGCCAGCAGTCAAAGCCCTCAGAGGGGCTACACCTTC
TRBV3-1,NA,TRBJ2-5,many,CASSQVRGETQYF,TGTGCCAGCAGCCAAGTCAGGGGAGAGACCCAGTACTTC
TRBV7-8,NA,TRBJ1-2,NA,CASSFRPSYGYTF,TGTGCCAGCAGCTTCCGCCCGAGCTATGGCTACACCTTC
TRBV12-3/TRBV12-4,NA,TRBJ2-3,many,CASSPSSRGTDTQYF,TGTGCCAGCAGTCCTTCTAGCAGAGGCACAGATACGCAGTATTTT